This T cell receptor beta chain was identified during a study of blood T cell repertoires in COVID-19. Background on the study: COVID-19 samples from acute and convalescent phases originated in the United States, Italy and Spain. T cells, B-cell-depleted T cells, or PBMCs supplied cDNA or gDNA.

Per the authors' pipeline: Reference gene primers were amplified, and this amplification served to estimate nucleated cell counts. Using immunoSEQ multiplex PCR, the repertoire was profiled, and TCRdb retains in-frame clones only, with some absent. The V and J calls and clone size were taken over from that table, and D and trimming were inferred from the DNA. The sample shows a few hundred thousand clones, 65% to 90% of them seen only once. The V gene lost 7 bases and the J gene lost 2 bases, with 11 bases spanning the gap. The CDR3 length is 13 residues. The germline gives CDR1 ENHRY, CDR2 SYGVKD. The gene calls are TRBV10-3 and TRBJ1-1, with D possibly matching TRBD1 (6 bases). Input material: peripheral blood. This receptor was identified in a human donor in a cohort sampled during active COVID-19. CDR3 DNA sequence: TGTGCCATCAAGGGACAACAAAACACTGAAGCTTTCTTT. Translation gives CAIKGQQNTEAFF.